This record looks at one T cell receptor beta chain sequence and its context. Its specific antigen is unknown. Base qualities are missing; no much larger clone stands one base away. In the germline V gene (reference sequence), CDR1 corresponds to DFQATT and CDR2 to SNEGSKA. The CDR3 goes from the cysteine to the phenylalanine over 12 residues. Left in the record is the CDR3 DNA by itself, 36 bases read in frame from the first base. V ends up 5 bases short and J 6 bases short, with an unmatched junction base count of 6. The data were obtained in a study of T-cell memory formation after mild COVID-19 (dated by TCRdb to about 2021). Study-level background: TCR sequence clusters from the two donors were largely donor specific. Longitudinal TCRalpha and TCRbeta repertoire sequencing tracked T-cell clones expanding and contracting after mild COVID-19 in a couple of donors. Two young, previously healthy adult volunteers made up the cohort, one male and one female. General conclusions and limits of the study: SARS-CoV-2 specificity was not confirmed for the second-wave clones peaking on day 37. Some responding clones were detected in pre-infection memory, which suggested that pre-existing cross-reactive memory T cells had joined the SARS-CoV-2 response. Balanced CD4/CD8 phenotypes were observed for clones contracting from day 15 to 85, whereas a bias towards CD4+ was observed for a second wave of clones expanding from day 15 to 37. Contracting CD4+ clones appeared mostly in the CM and EM memory subsets, whereas CD8+ clones were enriched in EMRA. Only two mild cases were covered in the study, and larger cohorts including severe cases with pre-infection samples were considered necessary.

The instrument given in TCRdb is Illumina NovaSeq 6000. Using 5'RACE with constant-segment primers, TCRalpha and TCRbeta cDNA libraries were constructed, with sample barcodes and unique molecular identifiers added in the process. Trizol reagent was used to extract RNA from every sample. Libraries were amplified in two PCR steps, with a second sample barcode and Illumina TruSeq adapters added in the second step. Sequencing of the libraries was done on an Illumina NovaSeq, producing 2 x 150 bp paired-end reads. In the paper's pipeline: With migec v1.2.7, reads were demultiplexed and then collapsed into UMI-guided consensus sequences. Using mixcr v2.1.11, UMI consensuses were aligned to TRA and TRB V and J templates and then assembled into clonotypes. A clonotype was counted as expanded or contracted only when both edgeR and NoisET called the clonotype significant, with the noise models trained on biological replicates. For edgeR calls, the thresholds were a false discovery rate-adjusted p below 0.01 and a log2 fold-change of 1. PCA with hierarchical clustering of max-normalized trajectories of the 1000 most abundant clonotypes was used as exploratory dynamics analysis. Separately sequenced CD4+ and CD8+ repertoires were used to assign the CD4 or CD8 phenotype of responding clones. TCRdb itself trimmed the public reads at Q25 with fastp, ran MiXCR and retained productive beta chains. Rows matching on CDR3 protein sequence are summarized as one entry with the most common DNA and genes. These V and J calls rely on TCRdb rather than the paper's analysis. The sample table lists around 210,000 distinct CDR3 sequences, 9.5% of them with a count of one. The top ten hold roughly 4% of the sample.

Ficoll-Paque density gradient centrifugation was the method used to isolate PBMCs. The clonotype was recovered from a man in his late teens or twenties who had mild COVID-19 (a few samples of this study predate the infection). The sample titles of this study are shuffled in the database, so cell type and time point are left out; the donor was told from shared clones. The chain uses TRBV20-1 and TRBJ1-1; 7 nucleotides in the junction match TRBD1. The sample comprised PBMCs or a T cell subset sorted from them (not recorded which). The nucleotide sequence reads TGCAGTGCTGGGGACAGTTCTTCTGAAGCTTTCTTT. It translates to CSAGDSSSEAFF.